This T cell receptor beta chain stems from a study of vaccination and CD4 T cells after COVID-19. Study in general: Six males and four females, two of them Hispanic, were enrolled as convalescents. At days 161 to 241 and at day 14 post-vaccination, a few convalescent patients were sampled.

MiXCR, run by TCRdb on the PCR reads, gives a single entry per CDR3 protein. The sample holds roughly 30,000 distinct CDR3 sequences, under 65% seen once. About this clonotype: Its antigen is currently unknown.

Whole-study findings and limits: For convalescent patients, 304 of the 307 vaccine-specific clones analyzed were classified as spike mono-reactive. Median numbers of SARS-CoV-2-reactive clonotypes increased from around 19 to 38 (not a significant change).

Documented time point: late sampling 161 to 241 days after vaccination in three convalescent patients. CDR1 and CDR2 (germline): SGHNT, YYREEE (reference sequence). With V trimmed by 4 bases and J by 4 bases, 5 bases remained unmatched. This CDR3 spans 13 amino acids. The sequencing here drew on CD4+ T cells from blood, taken about 7 months after SARS-CoV-2 vaccination. The sequence derives from a human donor who had recovered from COVID-19. The V gene is TRBV5-4, the J gene TRBJ2-7; TRBD1 matches 7 bases. CDR3 sequence (DNA): TGTGCCAGCAGCCCTGGGACAGAATACGAGCAGTACTTC. Protein product: CASSPGTEYEQYF.